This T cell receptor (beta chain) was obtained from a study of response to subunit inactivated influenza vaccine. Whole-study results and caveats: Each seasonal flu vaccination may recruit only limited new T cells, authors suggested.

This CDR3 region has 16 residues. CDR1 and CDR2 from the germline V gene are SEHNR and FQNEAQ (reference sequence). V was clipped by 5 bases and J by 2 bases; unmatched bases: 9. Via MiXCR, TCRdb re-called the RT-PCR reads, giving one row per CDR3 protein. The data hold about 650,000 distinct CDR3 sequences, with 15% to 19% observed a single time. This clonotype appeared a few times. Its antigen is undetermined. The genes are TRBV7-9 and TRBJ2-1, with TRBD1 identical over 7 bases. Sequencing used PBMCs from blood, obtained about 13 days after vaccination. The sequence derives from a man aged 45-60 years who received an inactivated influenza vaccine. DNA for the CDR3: TGTGCCAGCAGCCCCGGGCAGGGGGTAGCCTACAATGAGCAGTTCTTC. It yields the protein CASSPGQGVAYNEQFF. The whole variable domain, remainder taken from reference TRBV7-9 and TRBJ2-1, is DTGVSQNPRHKITKRGQNVTFRCDPISEHNRLYWYRQTLGQGPEFLTYFQNEAQLEKSRLLSDRFSAERPKGSFSTLEIQRTEQGDSAMYLCASSPGQGVAYNEQFFGPGTRLTVL.